The clone carrying this T cell receptor beta chain was counted many times. Its antigen is unidentified. Unique molecular identifiers were used to barcode this TCRbeta library. TCRdb reprocessed the PCR reads via MiXCR and lists one record per CDR3 protein. The sample has 200,000 to 250,000 distinct CDR3 sequences, 9.5% to 13% seen once; the top ten hold roughly 30%. This CDR3 contains 15 residues. Trimming left V 3 bases short and J 0 bases short, with 9 bases between. This record comes from a study of T-cell reconstitution after alpha-beta-depleted transplantation in children. General study findings and limits: Recipient T cells and thymic progenitors that survived gave rise to the high TCRbeta diversity observed at day 60 in some patients.

The chain is built from TRBV12-3 or TRBV12-4 and TRBJ2-1; D call uncertain. This receptor was obtained from a child less than two years old with acute myeloid leukemia, due to receive a stem cell transplant. The source was PBMCs, collected before TCRalphabeta/CD19-depleted stem cell transplant. The CDR3 sequence is CASSFPGSSYNEQFF. CDR3 DNA sequence: TGTGCCAGCAGTTTTCCCGGAAGCTCCTACAATGAGCAGTTCTTC.